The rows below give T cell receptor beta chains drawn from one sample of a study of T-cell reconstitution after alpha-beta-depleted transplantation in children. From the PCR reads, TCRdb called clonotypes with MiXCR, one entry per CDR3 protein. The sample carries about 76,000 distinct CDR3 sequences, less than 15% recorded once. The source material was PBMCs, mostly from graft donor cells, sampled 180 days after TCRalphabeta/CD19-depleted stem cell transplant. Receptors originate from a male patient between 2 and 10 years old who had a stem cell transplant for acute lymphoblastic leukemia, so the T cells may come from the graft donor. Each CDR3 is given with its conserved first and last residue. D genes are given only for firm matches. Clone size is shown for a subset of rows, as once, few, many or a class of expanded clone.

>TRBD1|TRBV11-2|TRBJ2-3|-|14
TGTGCCAGCAGCCTTCGACAGGGTGGCTATACGCAGTATTTT
CASSLRQGGYTQYF
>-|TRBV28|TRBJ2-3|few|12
TGTGCCAGCAGTCAGGTCACAGATACGCAGTATTTT
CASSQVTDTQYF
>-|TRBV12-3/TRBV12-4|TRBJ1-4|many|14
TGTGCCAGCACCCTCCTTTACCCCACGGGAAAACTGTTTTTT
CASTLLYPTGKLFF
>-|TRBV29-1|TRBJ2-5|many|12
TGCAGCGTTGGAGGGCACGGGGAGACCCAGTACTTC
CSVGGHGETQYF
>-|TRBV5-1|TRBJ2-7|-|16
TGCGCCAGCAGCCCGAAGACGACAGGGGAGGGTCACGAGCAGTACTTC
CASSPKTTGEGHEQYF
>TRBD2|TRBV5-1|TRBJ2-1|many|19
TGCGCCAGCAGCCTAGAACTAGCGGGGGGCCTCACAGCGAACAATGAGCAGTTCTTC
CASSLELAGGLTANNEQFF
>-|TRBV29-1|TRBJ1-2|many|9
TGCAGCATATGGCAGGGCTACACCTTC
CSIWQGYTF
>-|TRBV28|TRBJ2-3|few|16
TGTGCCAGCAGTTCCTACAGGGGAGGTTTGACAGATACGCAGTATTTT
CASSSYRGGLTDTQYF
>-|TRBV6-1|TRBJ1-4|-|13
TGTGCCAGCAGCCCTGCCTTGTATGAAAAACTGTTTTTT
CASSPALYEKLFF
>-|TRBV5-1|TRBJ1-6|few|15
TGCGCCAGCAGCTTGGATTCGGGGCTCAATTCACCCCTCCACTTT
CASSLDSGLNSPLHF
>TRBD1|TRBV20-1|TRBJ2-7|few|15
TGCAGTGTTCATACGGTGGACAGGGGATCCTACGAGCAGTACTTC
CSVHTVDRGSYEQYF
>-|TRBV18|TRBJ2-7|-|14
TGTGCCAGCTCACCACGAGTGGGGTCCTACGAGCAGTACTTC
CASSPRVGSYEQYF
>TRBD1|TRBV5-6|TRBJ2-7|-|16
TGTGCCAGCAGCTGGACAGGGCCCGGGGGTAGTTACGAGCAGTACTTC
CASSWTGPGGSYEQYF
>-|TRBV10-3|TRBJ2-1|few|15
TGTGCCATCAGATCCGGGACGAGCATCATCAATGAGCAGTTCTTC
CAIRSGTSIINEQFF
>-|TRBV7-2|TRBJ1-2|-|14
TGTGCCAGCAGCTTCGGGGAGGCTAACTATGGCTACACCTTC
CASSFGEANYGYTF
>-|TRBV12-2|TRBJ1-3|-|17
TGTGCAAGTCGCCTCGGGAGGGGACAGCACTCTGGAAACACCATATATTTT
CASRLGRGQHSGNTIYF
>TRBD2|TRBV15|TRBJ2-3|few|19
TGTGCCACCAGCCCCCTGACTAGCGGGAGGGCCGGGCGGACAGATACGCAGTATTTT
CATSPLTSGRAGRTDTQYF
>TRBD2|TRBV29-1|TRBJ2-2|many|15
TGCAGCGTTGATTCGGCGGGAGAGGTGGGCGGGGAGCTGTTTTTT
CSVDSAGEVGGELFF
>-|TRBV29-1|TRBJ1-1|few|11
TGCAGCGTTGGGTTGAACACTGAAGCTTTCTTT
CSVGLNTEAFF
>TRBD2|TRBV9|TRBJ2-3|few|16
TGTGCCAGCAGCCTCGAGCCGGGACTAGAGATAGATACGCAGTATTTT
CASSLEPGLEIDTQYF
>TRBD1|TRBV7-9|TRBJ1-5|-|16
TGTGCCAGCAGCCCCCTAGAACAGGGGGTAGATCAGCCCCAGCATTTT
CASSPLEQGVDQPQHF
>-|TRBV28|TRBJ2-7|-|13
TGTGCCAGCACAGAGGGCCGAGCCTACGAGCAGTACTTC
CASTEGRAYEQYF
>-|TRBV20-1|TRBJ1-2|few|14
TGCAGTGCTAGAGTTGACATTACGGGCTATGGCTACACCTTC
CSARVDITGYGYTF
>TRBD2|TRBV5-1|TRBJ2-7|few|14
TGCGCCAGCAGCTTTGGACTAGCGGTCTACGAGCAGTACTTC
CASSFGLAVYEQYF
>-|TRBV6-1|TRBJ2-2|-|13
TGTGCCTCTGGGGGGATTTGGACCGGGGAGCTGTTTTTT
CASGGIWTGELFF
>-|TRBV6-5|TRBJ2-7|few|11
TGTGCCAGCAGTTACCTGTCCGAGCAGTACTTC
CASSYLSEQYF
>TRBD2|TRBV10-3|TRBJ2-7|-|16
TGTGCCATCAGGGGGGCTAGCGGGGGGATGCCCTACGAGCAGTACTTC
CAIRGASGGMPYEQYF
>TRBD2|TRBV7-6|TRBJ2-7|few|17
TGTGCCAGCAGCCCGACCCCGACTAGCGGGAGGGAGGACGAGCAGTACTTC
CASSPTPTSGREDEQYF
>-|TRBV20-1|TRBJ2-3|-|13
TGCAGTGCTCAAGTCCGGCCCACAGATACGCAGTATTTT
CSAQVRPTDTQYF
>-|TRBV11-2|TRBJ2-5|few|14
TGTGCCAGCATCCCGGAGGGGTACGAAGAGACCCAGTACTTC
CASIPEGYEETQYF
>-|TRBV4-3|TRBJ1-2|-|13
TGCGCCAGCAGCCAGGGAGACTACTATGGCTACACCTTC
CASSQGDYYGYTF
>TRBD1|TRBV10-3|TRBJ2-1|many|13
TGTGCCATCAGGAGGGGGCGGTACAATGAGCAGTTCTTC
CAIRRGRYNEQFF
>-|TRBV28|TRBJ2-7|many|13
TGTGCCAGCAGCCTAGGGGGGGGGTACGAGCAGTACTTC
CASSLGGGYEQYF
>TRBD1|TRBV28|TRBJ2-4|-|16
TGTGCCAGCAGTTGGCGGGACAGGGTAGCCAAAAACATTCAGTACTTC
CASSWRDRVAKNIQYF
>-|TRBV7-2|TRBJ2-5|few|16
TGTGCCAGCAGCTTAGGGAGACTAGACCCCCAAGAGACCCAGTACTTC
CASSLGRLDPQETQYF
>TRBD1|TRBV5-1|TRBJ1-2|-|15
TGCGCCAGCAGCTTGACGACAGGGGTTTTCTATGGCTACACCTTC
CASSLTTGVFYGYTF
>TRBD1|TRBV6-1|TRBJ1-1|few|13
TGTGCCAGCAGTAAACAGGGGAGGACTGAAGCTTTCTTT
CASSKQGRTEAFF
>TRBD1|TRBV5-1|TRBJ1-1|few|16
TGCGCCAGCAGCTTGAAGGGACAGGGGGTCGGCACTGAAGCTTTCTTT
CASSLKGQGVGTEAFF
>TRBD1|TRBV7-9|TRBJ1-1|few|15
TGTGCCAGCAGCCGAACCGACAGGGTTAACACTGAAGCTTTCTTT
CASSRTDRVNTEAFF
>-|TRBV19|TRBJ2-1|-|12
TGTGCCAGCGGGGTCGACACCAATGAGCAGTTCTTC
CASGVDTNEQFF
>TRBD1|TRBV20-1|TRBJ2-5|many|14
TGCAGTGCTGTGCAGGGGGCAAAATCAGAGACCCAGTACTTC
CSAVQGAKSETQYF
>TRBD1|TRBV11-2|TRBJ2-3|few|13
TGTGCCAGCAGCACCCGACAGGGGCATACGCAGTATTTT
CASSTRQGHTQYF
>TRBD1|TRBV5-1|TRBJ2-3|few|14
TGCGCCAGCAGCATGACAGGGCCTCCAGATACGCAGTATTTT
CASSMTGPPDTQYF
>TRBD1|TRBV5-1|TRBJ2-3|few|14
TGCGCCAGCAGCGGGACAGGGCTCGCAGATACGCAGTATTTT
CASSGTGLADTQYF
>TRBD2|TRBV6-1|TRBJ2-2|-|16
TGTGCCAGCAGCCGGAGGCGGGGGGTCAACACCGGGGAGCTGTTTTTT
CASSRRRGVNTGELFF
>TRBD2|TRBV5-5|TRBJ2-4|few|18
TGTGCCAGCAGCTCCAGAGGGCTAGCGGTAAAGGGCAAAAACATTCAGTACTTC
CASSSRGLAVKGKNIQYF
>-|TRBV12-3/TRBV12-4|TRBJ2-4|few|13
TGTGCCAGCAGTTCAATTAGCTTGGGCATTCAGTACTTC
CASSSISLGIQYF
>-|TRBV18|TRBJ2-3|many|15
TGTGCCAGCTCACGACGTTCGATCCGCACAGATACGCAGTATTTT
CASSRRSIRTDTQYF
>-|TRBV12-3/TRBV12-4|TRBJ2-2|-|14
TGTGCCAGCAGTCAATATATAACCACCGGGGAGCTGTTTTTT
CASSQYITTGELFF
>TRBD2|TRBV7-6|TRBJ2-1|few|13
TGTGCCAGCAGCGGTGGGACTAGTGGTGAGCAGTTCTTC
CASSGGTSGEQFF
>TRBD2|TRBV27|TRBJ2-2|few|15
TGTGCCAGCAAGCCCTCAGCGGGGTCGGTGGGGGAGCTGTTTTTT
CASKPSAGSVGELFF
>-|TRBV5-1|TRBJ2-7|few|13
TGCGCCAGCAGCTGGGGGATCGACGACGAGCAGTACTTC
CASSWGIDDEQYF